A single sample gave rise to the 13 T cell receptor beta chains below, sequenced in a study of blood T cell repertoires in COVID-19. The protocol was immunoSEQ multiplex PCR, while the TCRdb copy is restricted to in-frame clones and leaves out a portion. Among approximately 53,000 clones listed, 65% to 85% were seen once. Sequenced input: peripheral blood. Receptors originate from a man aged 35-49 years with acute or convalescent COVID-19.

Comments on this clone: A read error may produce the germline difference seen at one junction end. This specimen includes other DNA sequences encoding the same CDR3. For the CDR3, the DNA is TGTGCCAGCAGTTTATACGGGGGAGGGATTTCACCTCTCCACTTT. Translated, it gives CASSLYGGGISPLHF. J is TRBJ1-6 and V is TRBV27; TRBD1 is a possible D gene (5 bases). Germline V gives CDR1 MNHEY, CDR2 SMNVEV (reference sequence). The CDR3 runs 15 residues.

J is TRBJ2-5 and V is TRBV6-5; 8 nucleotides match TRBD1. With V trimmed by 0 bases and J by 5 bases, 5 bases remained unmatched. CDR1 MNHEY and CDR2 SVGAGI come from the germline V gene. This CDR3 comprises 15 residues. Here the CDR3 reads CASSYSAGGLETQYF. CDR3 nucleotide sequence: TGTGCCAGCAGTTACTCAGCAGGGGGCTTGGAGACCCAGTACTTC.

A remark on this clone: In the same sample, other DNA sequences code for this CDR3. The chain carries TRBV24-1 and TRBJ1-1; 7 positions match TRBD1. V was clipped by 7 bases and J by 1 base; unmatched bases: 2. The CDR3 runs to 13 residues. From germline, CDR1 is KGHDR and CDR2 SFDVKD. For the CDR3, the DNA is TGTGCCACCAGGGGACAGAAGAACACTGAAGCTTTCTTT. Amino acids: CATRGQKNTEAFF.

The rearrangement joins TRBV7-6 to TRBJ1-3; D is ambiguous. The germline V and J ends were trimmed by 3 bases and 3 bases, with 15 bases remaining between them. CDR1 and CDR2 (germline): SGHVS, FNYEAQ. The CDR3 is made up of 16 amino acids. Written as DNA, the CDR3 is TGTGCCAGCAGCTTCTCCGCTGGCTTCCTTGGAAACACCATATATTTT. Translated, it gives CASSFSAGFLGNTIYF.

The chain uses TRBV7-7 and TRBJ2-6; TRBD2 is a possible D gene (6 bases). Germline V gene sequence: CDR1 SSHAT, CDR2 FNYEAQ (reference sequence). V lost 3 bases and J lost 2, with 8 bases in between. CDR3 length: 15 amino acids. The CDR3 region is CASSFGGPGANVLTF. CDR3 coding DNA: TGTGCCAGCAGCTTCGGGGGTCCTGGGGCCAACGTCCTGACTTTC.

The CDR3 DNA sequence: TGCAGTGCTAGTCCCTTCGGGGGGAGCACAGATACGCAGTATTTT. Protein sequence: CSASPFGGSTDTQYF. The J gene is TRBJ2-3, the V gene TRBV20-1, with 7 bases lining up with TRBD2. The CDR3 is 15 amino acids. V shed 3 bases, J shed 0 bases, and the junction held 6 bases outside the gene matches. CDR1 DFQATT and CDR2 SNEGSKA come from the germline V gene (reference sequence).

This clone was recorded once. The genes are TRBV6-6 and TRBJ2-7; D might be TRBD2 (6 bases). Per the germline V gene, CDR1 is MNHNY and CDR2 is SVGAGI (reference sequence). V lost 0 bases to trimming and J lost 5 bases, with 14 bases between them. The CDR3 extends over 15 amino acids. Written as DNA, the CDR3 is TGTGCCAGCAGTTACTCGACGGAGGGGTCCCACGAGCAGTACGTC. Translation gives CASSYSTEGSHEQYV.

The CDR3 region has the DNA TGTGCCTGGAGTGTCTACAGCTACGAGCAGTACTTC. Its protein is CAWSVYSYEQYF. The rearrangement uses TRBV30 and TRBJ2-7; D remains unclear. Germline V gene lookup returns CDR1 GTSNPN and CDR2 SVGIG (reference sequence). The V gene lost 0 bases and the J gene lost 3 bases, with 6 bases spanning the gap. The CDR3 totals 12 residues.

The CDR3 DNA reads TGTGCCAGCAGCTTACCCCCCCTAGCCGGCGATCCCCAGTACTTC. Protein: CASSLPPLAGDPQYF. The chain is built from TRBV7-6 and TRBJ2-5; perhaps TRBD2 as D (5 bases). The CDR3 is made up of 15 amino acids. V lost 2 bases to trimming and J lost 9 bases, with 19 bases between them. The germline CDR1 and CDR2 sequences are SGHVS and FNYEAQ.

V usage is TRBV6-4 and J usage is TRBJ2-2, with no clear D. This CDR3 is built from 15 residues. The germline gives CDR1 MRHNA, CDR2 SNTAGT. V was pared by 4 bases and J by 1 base, with 10 bases between. CDR3 DNA sequence: TGTGCCAGCAGTGCCGCGAGTATGAACACCGGGGAGCTGTTTTTT. This encodes CASSAASMNTGELFF.

This rearrangement joins TRBV5-4 to TRBJ1-6; D is perhaps TRBD1 (5 bases). The V gene lost 4 bases and the J gene lost 6 bases, with 17 bases spanning the gap. The CDR3 consists of 16 residues. The germline V gene has CDR1 SGHNT and CDR2 YYREEE (reference sequence). CDR3 residues: CASSGGVGTVNSPLHF. CDR3 nucleotides: TGTGCCAGCAGCGGAGGGGTCGGGACTGTTAATTCACCCCTCCACTTT.

The chain employs TRBV5-4 and TRBJ2-5; D may be TRBD1 (5 bases). Germline V CDR1 and CDR2: SGHNT, YYREEE (reference sequence). Between the trimmed V and J ends, which lost 7 bases and 3 bases, there was a span of 7 bases. This CDR3 is built from 11 residues. This CDR3 reads CASSTEETQYF. In DNA form, the CDR3 reads TGTGCCAGCTCGACAGAAGAGACCCAGTACTTC.

This clone was counted once. The genes are TRBV2 and TRBJ1-2; D possibly corresponds to TRBD1 (6 bases). Per the germline V gene, CDR1 is SNHLY and CDR2 is FYNNEI. Trimming took 7 bases from V and 0 from J, leaving 15 bases between them. CDR3 size: 15 residues. In nucleotides, the CDR3 is TGTGCCAGCATGGGGACACTTTACACTAACTATGGCTACACCTTC. As protein: CASMGTLYTNYGYTF.